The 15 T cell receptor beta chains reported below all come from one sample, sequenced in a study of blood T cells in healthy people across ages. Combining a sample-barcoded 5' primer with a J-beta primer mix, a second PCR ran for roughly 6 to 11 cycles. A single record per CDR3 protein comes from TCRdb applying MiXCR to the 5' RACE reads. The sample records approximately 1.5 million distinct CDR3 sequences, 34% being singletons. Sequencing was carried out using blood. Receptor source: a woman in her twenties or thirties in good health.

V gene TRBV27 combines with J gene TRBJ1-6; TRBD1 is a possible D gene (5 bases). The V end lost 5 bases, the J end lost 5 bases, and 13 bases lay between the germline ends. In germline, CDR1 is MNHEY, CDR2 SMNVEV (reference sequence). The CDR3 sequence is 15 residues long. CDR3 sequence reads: CASSLGTVNNSPLHF. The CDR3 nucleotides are TGTGCCAGCAGTCTCGGGACCGTGAATAATTCACCCCTCCACTTT.

This CDR3 reads CASRKQGNYGYTF. The CDR3, as DNA: TGTGCCAGCAGGAAACAGGGAAACTATGGCTACACCTTC. The chain joins TRBV3-1 to TRBJ1-2; possible D gene TRBD1, 6 bases. The CDR3 is 13 residues long. V was pared by 6 bases and J by 2 bases, with 10 bases between. CDR1 is LGHDT, CDR2 YNNKEL, per germline (reference sequence).

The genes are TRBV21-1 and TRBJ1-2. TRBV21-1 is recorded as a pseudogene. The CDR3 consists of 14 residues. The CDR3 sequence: CATGRGRAVSGYTF. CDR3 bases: TGTGCCACAGGGAGGGGCAGGGCCGTGTCGGGCTACACCTTC.

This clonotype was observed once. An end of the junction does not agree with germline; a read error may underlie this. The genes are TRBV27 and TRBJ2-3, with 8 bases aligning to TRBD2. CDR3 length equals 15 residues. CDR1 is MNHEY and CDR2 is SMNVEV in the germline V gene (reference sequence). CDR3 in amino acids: CAGSRGGGVADTQYF. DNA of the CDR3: TGTGCCGGCAGTCGGGGGGGCGGAGTGGCAGATACGCAGTATTTT.

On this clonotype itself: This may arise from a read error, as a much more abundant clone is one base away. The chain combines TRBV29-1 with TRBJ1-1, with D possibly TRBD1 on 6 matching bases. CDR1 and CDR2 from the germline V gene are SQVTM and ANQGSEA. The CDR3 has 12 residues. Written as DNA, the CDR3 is TGCAGCGCAAGGACGGGGGACACTGGAGCTTTCTTT. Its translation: CSARTGDTGAFF.

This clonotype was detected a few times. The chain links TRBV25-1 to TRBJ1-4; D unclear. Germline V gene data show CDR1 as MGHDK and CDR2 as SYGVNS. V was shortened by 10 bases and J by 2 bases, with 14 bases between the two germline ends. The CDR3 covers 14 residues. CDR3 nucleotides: TGTGCCACCGGCGTTGGGGTGACTAATGAAAAACTGTTTTTT. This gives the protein CATGVGVTNEKLFF.

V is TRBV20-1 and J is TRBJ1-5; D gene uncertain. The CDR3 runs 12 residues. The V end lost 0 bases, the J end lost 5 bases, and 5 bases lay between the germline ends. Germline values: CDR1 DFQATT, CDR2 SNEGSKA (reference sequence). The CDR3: CSAREKDQPQHF. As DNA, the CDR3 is TGCAGTGCTAGAGAAAAGGATCAGCCCCAGCATTTT.

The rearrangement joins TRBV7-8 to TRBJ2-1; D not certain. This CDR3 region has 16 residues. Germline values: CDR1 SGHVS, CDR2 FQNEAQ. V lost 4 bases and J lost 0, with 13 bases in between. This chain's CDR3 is CASSSGRLSSYNEQFF. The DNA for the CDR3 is TGTGCCAGCAGCTCAGGCCGTCTGAGCTCCTACAATGAGCAGTTCTTC.

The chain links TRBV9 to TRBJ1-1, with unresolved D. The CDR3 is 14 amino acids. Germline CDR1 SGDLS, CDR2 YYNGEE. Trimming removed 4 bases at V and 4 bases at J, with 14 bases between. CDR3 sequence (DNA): TGTGCCAGCAGCCGCGCGGCCCTCGGCACTGAAGCTTTCTTT. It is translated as CASSRAALGTEAFF.

The CDR3 sequence: CSARVNGRGWNEQFF. Here the CDR3 DNA reads TGCAGTGCTAGAGTGAACGGGAGGGGGTGGAATGAGCAGTTCTTC. The chain combines TRBV20-1 with TRBJ2-1; 8 bases align to TRBD2. Germline CDR1 DFQATT, CDR2 SNEGSKA (reference sequence). V lost 1 base, J lost 7 bases, and 9 bases stayed unmatched. The CDR3 length is 15 residues.

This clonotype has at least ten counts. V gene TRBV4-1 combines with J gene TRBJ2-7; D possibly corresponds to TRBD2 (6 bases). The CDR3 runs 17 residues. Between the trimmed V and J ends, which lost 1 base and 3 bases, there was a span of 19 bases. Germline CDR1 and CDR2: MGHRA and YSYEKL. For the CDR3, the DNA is TGCGCCAGCAGCCAAGCGATCAGAGGAAATAGCGGCTACGAGCAGTACTTC. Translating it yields CASSQAIRGNSGYEQYF.

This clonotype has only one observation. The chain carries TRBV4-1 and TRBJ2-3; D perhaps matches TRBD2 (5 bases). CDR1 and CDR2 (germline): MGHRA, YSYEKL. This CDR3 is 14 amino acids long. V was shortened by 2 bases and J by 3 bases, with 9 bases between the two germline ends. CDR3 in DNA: TGCGCCAGCAGCCAACGAGCGGTAACAGATACGCAGTATTTT. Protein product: CASSQRAVTDTQYF.

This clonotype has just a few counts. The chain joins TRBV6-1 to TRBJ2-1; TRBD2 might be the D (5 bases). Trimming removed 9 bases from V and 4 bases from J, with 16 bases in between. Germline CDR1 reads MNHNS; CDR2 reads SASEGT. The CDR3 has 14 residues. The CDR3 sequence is CASWTGATYNEQFF. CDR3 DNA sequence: TGTGCCAGTTGGACTGGCGCCACTTACAATGAGCAGTTCTTC.

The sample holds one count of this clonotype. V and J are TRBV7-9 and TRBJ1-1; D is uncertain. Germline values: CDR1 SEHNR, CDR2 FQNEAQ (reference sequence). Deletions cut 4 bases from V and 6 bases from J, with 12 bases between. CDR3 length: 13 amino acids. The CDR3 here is CASSSAGMAEAFF. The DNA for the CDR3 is TGTGCCAGCAGCTCGGCAGGTATGGCTGAAGCTTTCTTT. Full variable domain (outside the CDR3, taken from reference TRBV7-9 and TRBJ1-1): DTGVSQNPRHKITKRGQNVTFRCDPISEHNRLYWYRQTLGQGPEFLTYFQNEAQLEKSRLLSDRFSAERPKGSFSTLEIQRTEQGDSAMYLCASSSAGMAEAFFGQGTRLTVV.

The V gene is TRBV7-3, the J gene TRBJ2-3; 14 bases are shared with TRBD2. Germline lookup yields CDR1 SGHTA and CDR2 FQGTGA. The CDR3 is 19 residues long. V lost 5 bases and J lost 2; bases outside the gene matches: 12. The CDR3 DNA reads TGTGCCAGCAGCCGGGGACTAGCGGGAGTGTGGGGGACCACAGATACGCAGTATTTT. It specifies CASSRGLAGVWGTTDTQYF.